This entry lists 26 T cell receptor beta chains sequenced from one sample in a study of blood T cell repertoires in COVID-19. Sequencing used immunoSEQ multiplex PCR; TCRdb keeps in-frame clones, though not all of them. Among 85,000 to 95,000 clones listed, around 87% were seen once. The sequenced sample was peripheral blood. The receptors derive from a woman older than 75 with acute or convalescent COVID-19.

This chain joins TRBV19 and TRBJ2-3, with 7 bases identical to TRBD2. The CDR3 spans 16 residues. V gave up 6 bases and J gave up 4 bases; unmatched junction bases: 13. The germline gives CDR1 LNHDA, CDR2 SQIVND (reference sequence). In nucleotides, the CDR3 is TGTGCCAGTAGAGGCAGCGGGACCGGGGCATCAGATACGCAGTATTTT. It codes for CASRGSGTGASDTQYF.

The genes are TRBV3-1 (or the pseudogene TRBV3-2) and TRBJ2-5; 7 bases are shared with TRBD2. The CDR3 consists of 15 residues. Germline trimming cut 6 bases from V and 8 bases from J; bases unmatched to any gene: 15. The germline V gene encodes CDR1 LGHDT and CDR2 YNNKEL (reference sequence). The CDR3 protein is CASSQMGLSGDTQYF. In DNA, the CDR3 is TGTGCCAGCAGTCAGATGGGACTGAGCGGGGACACCCAGTACTTC.

The chain employs TRBV4-3 and TRBJ1-6; 7 positions agree with TRBD1. CDR1 LGHNA and CDR2 YSLEER come from the germline V gene. With 0 bases clipped from V and 13 bases from J, the junction kept 9 bases outside the gene matches. The CDR3 covers 15 residues. The CDR3 reads CASSQEEGDRDPLHF. CDR3 in DNA: TGCGCCAGCAGCCAAGAAGAGGGAGACAGGGATCCCCTCCACTTT.

V gene TRBV5-1 combines with J gene TRBJ2-5; tentatively, D is TRBD2 (6 bases). Germline V gene lookup returns CDR1 SGHRS and CDR2 YFSETQ. CDR3 length: 15 amino acids. The V end lost 1 base, the J end lost 5 bases, and 15 bases lay between the germline ends. The CDR3, as DNA: TGCGCCAGCAGCTTGTCGGTGGGAGGCAGTGAGACCCAGTACTTC. This gives the protein CASSLSVGGSETQYF. The full variable domain, its missing parts supplied by reference TRBV5-1 and TRBJ2-5, is KAGVTQTPRYLIKTRGQQVTLSCSPISGHRSVSWYQQTPGQGLQFLFEYFSETQRNKGNFPGRFSGRQFSNSRSEMNVSTLELGDSALYLCASSLSVGGSETQYFGPGTRLLVL.

For the CDR3, the DNA is TGTGCCAGCAGCCCCACCGGGACACCAACCTACGAGCAGTACTTC. Encoded protein: CASSPTGTPTYEQYF. The rearrangement joins TRBV5-6 to TRBJ2-7, with D possibly being TRBD1 (6 bases). The V and J ends lost 4 bases and 2 bases respectively, with 16 bases between them. The CDR3 sequence is 15 residues long. Germline CDR1 SGHDT, CDR2 YYEEEE.

This chain uses TRBV25-1 with TRBJ1-2; 9 nucleotides agree with TRBD1. The CDR3 length is 14 residues. Losses at the gene ends were 6 bases for V and 5 bases for J; bases not matched to a gene: 7. From germline, CDR1 is MGHDK and CDR2 SYGVNS. In DNA, the CDR3 is TGTGCCAGCAGGGCGGACAGGGGACCGTATGGCTACACCTTC. Amino acid sequence: CASRADRGPYGYTF.

The chain employs TRBV7-7 and TRBJ2-1, with 10 bases lining up with TRBD2. CDR1 is SSHAT and CDR2 is FNYEAQ in the germline V gene (reference sequence). The CDR3 spans 17 residues. The CDR3 coding sequence is TGTGCTCCCTCGGGGGGCCCCCCTAGCGGGAGTAGCGAGGAGCAGTTCTTC. This codes for CAPSGGPPSGSSEEQFF.

This chain connects TRBV18 to TRBJ2-3; TRBD2 matches at 8 bases. The V gene end was trimmed by 4 bases and the J gene end by 0 bases; junction bases not matched to a gene: 3. This CDR3 has 15 residues. The germline V gene has CDR1 KGHSH and CDR2 LQKENI. The CDR3 here is CASSRQRGSTDTQYF. The CDR3 bases are TGTGCCAGCTCACGCCAGCGGGGGAGCACAGATACGCAGTATTTT.

In DNA, the CDR3 is TGTGCCAGCAGTTACTCCTCTACCACCTACGAGCAGTACTTC. This codes for CASSYSSTTYEQYF. V usage is TRBV6-5 and J usage is TRBJ2-7; D is unclear. The CDR3 sequence is 14 residues long. Germline V gene sequence: CDR1 MNHEY, CDR2 SVGAGI. The ends were cut back, 0 bases at V and 2 bases at J, with 8 bases in the middle.

The rearrangement uses TRBV7-9 and TRBJ2-5, with D tentatively TRBD1 (5 bases). Germline CDR1 and CDR2: SEHNR and FQNEAQ (reference sequence). There are 14 residues in the CDR3. V gave up 5 bases and J gave up 3 bases, with 13 bases separating them. The CDR3 region has the DNA TGTGCCAGCAGCCCTGGGTCAGGGAAAGAGACCCAGTACTTC. Its translation is CASSPGSGKETQYF.

This clone has only one observation. The rearrangement links TRBV7-2 to TRBJ1-3; 10 nucleotides agree with TRBD1. Trimming at V came to 0 bases and at J to 0 bases, leaving 2 bases not matched to a gene. Germline CDR1 is SGHTA and CDR2 is FQGNSA. This CDR3 spans 17 amino acids. The CDR3 bases are TGTGCCAGCAGCTTAGCCGGGACAGGGGCCTCTGGAAACACCATATATTTT. This translates into CASSLAGTGASGNTIYF.

This chain joins TRBV19 and TRBJ2-6; 12 bases are shared with TRBD1. This CDR3 region has 19 residues. V lost 4 bases to trimming and J lost 3 bases; unmatched junction nucleotides: 10. Looked up from germline, CDR1 is LNHDA and CDR2 is SQIVND (reference sequence). CDR3 bases: TGTGCCAGTAGTAAGGTCTCGGGGACAGGGGGCAGTGGGGCCAACGTCCTGACTTTC. This translates into CASSKVSGTGGSGANVLTF.

The gene calls are TRBV5-5 and TRBJ2-5, with 7 bases identical to TRBD2. V shed 1 base and J 2 bases; nucleotides not matched to a gene: 5. The CDR3 is 15 amino acids. Per germline, CDR1 SGHKS and CDR2 YYEKEE (reference sequence). The CDR3 loop is CASSLIQREQETQYF. DNA for the CDR3: TGTGCCAGCAGCTTGATCCAGCGGGAACAAGAGACCCAGTACTTC.

The chain combines TRBV2 with TRBJ2-1; D is undetermined. The CDR3 is 11 residues long. Between the trimmed V and J ends, which lost 2 bases and 8 bases, there was a span of 4 bases. Per the germline V gene, CDR1 is SNHLY and CDR2 is FYNNEI. The DNA for the CDR3 is TGTGCCAGCAGTGAAAGAGATGAGCAGTTCTTC. Translated: CASSERDEQFF.

This chain links TRBV5-4 with TRBJ2-7; D is undetermined. V lost 0 bases and J 0 bases, leaving 7 bases between the germline ends. CDR1 and CDR2 from the germline V gene are SGHNT and YYREEE (reference sequence). CDR3 length: 14 amino acids. CDR3 amino acids: CASSLDASSYEQYF. The CDR3, as DNA: TGTGCCAGCAGCTTGGACGCCAGCTCCTACGAGCAGTACTTC.

This chain links TRBV18 with TRBJ2-1; TRBD2 aligns across 10 bases. The CDR3 extends over 14 amino acids. Germline assignment: CDR1 KGHSH and CDR2 LQKENI. V lost 6 bases to trimming and J lost 9 bases; unmatched junction nucleotides: 8. Here the CDR3 reads CASSPLAGVGEQFF. CDR3 in DNA: TGTGCCAGCTCGCCCCTAGCGGGAGTGGGTGAGCAGTTCTTC.

This chain joins TRBV6-6 and TRBJ1-5; D not certain. This CDR3 region has 12 residues. Germline V gives CDR1 MNHNY, CDR2 SVGAGI (reference sequence). V was shortened by 8 bases and J by 5 bases, with 10 bases between the two germline ends. CDR3 nucleotide sequence: TGTGCCAGCGCAGAAATGGATCAGCCCCAGCATTTT. This translates into CASAEMDQPQHF.

The V and J genes are TRBV11-2 and TRBJ2-5; 7 bases are a match to TRBD2. The CDR3 covers 15 residues. Losses at the gene ends were 2 bases for V and 4 bases for J; bases not matched to a gene: 7. Germline-derived CDR1 and CDR2 are SGHAT and FQNNGV. The chain's CDR3 is CASSLMWGGSETQYF. CDR3 DNA sequence: TGTGCCAGCAGCTTAATGTGGGGGGGTTCAGAGACCCAGTACTTC.

The chain carries TRBV18 and TRBJ1-3; no definite D call. With 3 bases removed from V and 0 bases from J, the gap between germline ends came to 6 bases. The CDR3 length is 14 residues. Germline assignment: CDR1 KGHSH and CDR2 LQKENI. The CDR3: CASSPGSSGNTIYF. The DNA of the CDR3 is TGTGCCAGCTCACCGGGGAGCTCTGGAAACACCATATATTTT.

This chain joins TRBV6-5 and TRBJ1-3; 7 nucleotides agree with TRBD1. V shed 7 bases and J 5 bases; nucleotides not matched to a gene: 2. Germline CDR1 MNHEY, CDR2 SVGAGI. CDR3 length: 12 amino acids. Written as DNA, the CDR3 is TGTGCCAGCACAGGGGGGAGAAACACCATATATTTT. Its protein is CASTGGRNTIYF.

The V and J genes are TRBV6-6 and TRBJ2-6, with TRBD1 matching over 11 bases. V dropped 6 bases and J dropped 0; count of bases not matched to a gene: 16. The CDR3 totals 21 residues. Germline V gene data show CDR1 as MNHNY and CDR2 as SVGAGI (reference sequence). The CDR3 DNA is TGTGCCAGCAGCCTTAATGTACCGGGACAGGGGGTTAACTCTGGGGCCAACGTCCTGACTTTC. Amino acid sequence: CASSLNVPGQGVNSGANVLTF.

This rearrangement joins TRBV4-2 to TRBJ2-3, with TRBD2 matching 12 bases. This CDR3 contains 15 residues. V trimming: 4 bases; J trimming: 3 bases; junction bases outside the gene matches: 2. From germline, CDR1 is LGHNA and CDR2 YNFKEQ. The CDR3 sequence: CASSPTSGSTDTQYF. The CDR3 region has the DNA TGTGCCAGCAGCCCGACTAGCGGGAGTACAGATACGCAGTATTTT.

This clone has only one observation. This chain connects TRBV25-1 to TRBJ2-7, with D unclear. Trimming took off 1 base at V and 5 bases at J, with 3 bases between the two ends. CDR1 is MGHDK and CDR2 is SYGVNS in the germline V gene. The CDR3 has 11 residues. The CDR3 protein is CASSESHEQYF. As DNA, the CDR3 is TGTGCCAGCAGTGAATCTCACGAGCAGTACTTC.

J is TRBJ2-1 and V is TRBV28, with 9 bases identical to TRBD1. Germline values: CDR1 MDHEN, CDR2 SYDVKM. The ends lost 6 bases at V and 2 bases at J; junction bases unmatched: 8. The CDR3 is 16 residues long. The CDR3 reads CASSFTGGRTYNEQFF. The CDR3 nucleotides are TGTGCCAGCAGCTTTACAGGGGGCAGAACCTACAATGAGCAGTTCTTC.

In this sample, this clone turned up once. V is TRBV10-3 and J is TRBJ2-3; D possibly corresponds to TRBD1 (6 bases). The V end lost 6 bases, the J end lost 2 bases, and 12 bases lay between the germline ends. The CDR3 spans 14 residues. From germline, CDR1 is ENHRY and CDR2 SYGVKD. CDR3 DNA: TGTGCCATCAGCGGAGGACAGAACACAGATACGCAGTATTTT. Translating it yields CAISGGQNTDTQYF.

This sequence joins TRBV5-4 and TRBJ2-6; the D gene is possibly TRBD1 (6 bases). Germline assignment: CDR1 SGHNT and CDR2 YYREEE (reference sequence). The CDR3 runs to 17 residues. Deletions cut 4 bases from V and 0 bases from J, with 14 bases between. CDR3 in amino acids: CASSIWTDYSGANVLTF. The CDR3 DNA follows: TGTGCCAGCAGCATATGGACAGACTACTCTGGGGCCAACGTCCTGACTTTC.